The rows below give T cell receptor beta chains drawn from one sample of a study of follicular helper T cells after annual influenza vaccination. Assay: immunoSEQ multiplex PCR; the TCRdb copy retains only in-frame clones and omits some. The repertoire holds around 6,400 clones, 70% to 90% seen once, with approximately 0.7% in the top ten. Here the sequenced sample was CXCR5+ CD38- circulating T follicular helper cells from blood, taken 7 days after influenza vaccination. These receptors came from an adult who received the influenza vaccine. The CDR3 runs from the conserved cysteine through the conserved F or W. A D gene is named only where the DNA matches it firmly. Where a row states a size, it is once, few, many or the class of an expanded clone; other rows omit it.

TRBV30	TRBD1	TRBJ1-2	few	TGTGCCTGGCGGACAGGGTATAACTATGGCTACACCTTC	CAWRTGYNYGYTF
TRBV5-4	-	TRBJ1-2	few	TGTGCCAGCAGCTACAGGGTGGATGGCTACACCTTC	CASSYRVDGYTF
TRBV4-3	-	TRBJ2-1	-	TGCGCCAGCAGCCAAACTACCGGCTCCTACAATGAGCAGTTCTTC	CASSQTTGSYNEQFF
TRBV14	-	TRBJ2-5	-	TGTGCCAGCAGCCTGCAGGGGGGGGCAGAGACCCAGTACTTC	CASSLQGGAETQYF
TRBV5-4	TRBD1	TRBJ2-1	once	TGTGCCAGCAGCGGCCGGACAGGGCCCTTCAATGAGCAGTTCTTC	CASSGRTGPFNEQFF
TRBV7-9	TRBD1	TRBJ1-2	once	TGTGCCAGCAGCAGACAGGGGGCTGGGTATGGCTACACCTTC	CASSRQGAGYGYTF
TRBV7-2	TRBD2	TRBJ2-7	few	TGTGCCAGCAGCCCCACCGGGGGAGGGGCCAAGACCTACGAGCAGTACTTC	CASSPTGGGAKTYEQYF
TRBV7-3	-	TRBJ1-1	-	TGTGCCAGCAGCTTATCTTCGGTCACGAACACTGAAGCTTTCTTT	CASSLSSVTNTEAFF
TRBV7-6	-	TRBJ2-7	few	TGTGCCAGCAGCTTAAGCAAGGTTAGCGAGCAGTACTTC	CASSLSKVSEQYF
TRBV18	-	TRBJ2-7	-	TGTGCCAGCTCACCACAGTCGGAAGGCTACGAGCAGTACTTC	CASSPQSEGYEQYF
TRBV19	-	TRBJ1-1	-	TGTGCCAGTAGAGAACGGGGAAACACTGAAGCTTTCTTT	CASRERGNTEAFF
TRBV6-5	-	TRBJ1-1	-	TGTGCCAGCAGGGGCCTCAGGGTGTCGGGGACTGAAGCTTTCTTT	CASRGLRVSGTEAFF
TRBV28	TRBD1	TRBJ1-1	-	TGTGCCAGCAGTTTTCGAGGACAGGGACGATTAGCTTTCTTT	CASSFRGQGRLAFF
TRBV30	-	TRBJ2-1	-	TGTGCCTGGAGTGTAGTCAGGCGTTTTCCGTTCTTC	CAWSVVRRFPFF
TRBV7-2	-	TRBJ2-7	-	TGTGCCAGCAGCTTAGACCAGGGAACTGCCTACGAGCAGTACTTC	CASSLDQGTAYEQYF
TRBV5-1	TRBD1	TRBJ1-2	-	TGCGCCAGCAACCAACAGGGGGCCAGTAACGGCTACACCTTC	CASNQQGASNGYTF
TRBV6-4	-	TRBJ2-3	-	TGTGCCAGCAGGGGGGGCCTACCCGGGACACAATGCACAGATACGCAGTATTTT	CASRGGLPGTQCTDTQYF
TRBV7-6	-	TRBJ2-1	-	TGTGCCAGCAGCTTATCGGGAGTACAGGGGAATGAGCAGTTCTTC	CASSLSGVQGNEQFF
TRBV30	-	TRBJ2-3	-	TGTGCCTGGAGCGGAGTAGTAACAGATACGCAGTATTTT	CAWSGVVTDTQYF
TRBV7-9	-	TRBJ2-7	-	TGTGCCAGCAGCTCTAGGCGCGGGGTTTCATTGACTGGCGAGCAGTACTTC	CASSSRRGVSLTGEQYF
TRBV11-2	-	TRBJ2-7	few	TGTGCCAGCAGCTTTAGTTTCTCCTACGAGCAGTACTTC	CASSFSFSYEQYF
TRBV7-2	-	TRBJ2-7	-	TGTGCCAGCAGCTTAGGGGGGGCGTCCTCCTACGAGCAGTACTTC	CASSLGGASSYEQYF